These 25 T cell receptor beta chains share one sample of origin, sequenced in a study of relationships among human T cell subsets. From pooled CD4+ and CD8+ T cells, anti-CD45RA microbeads isolated naive plus transitional cells. Semiquantitative ARM-PCR amplified T cell receptor alpha and beta CDR3 regions from mRNA. Exponential amplification used communal superprimers after tagged nested gene-specific primers in ARM-PCR. A single record per CDR3 protein comes from TCRdb applying MiXCR to the multiplex PCR reads. The table lists 7,000 to 9,500 distinct CDR3 sequences, about 70% of them singletons, with 52% in the top ten. Input material: naive and transitional (CD45RA+) T cells sorted from blood. These receptors were taken from a middle-aged man in good health.

Here the CDR3 DNA reads TGTGCCATCAGTGGAACAGGGGGGAAAGTATTTTTT. Translating gives CAISGTGGKVFF. V and J are TRBV10-3 and TRBJ1-4, with 8 bases fitting TRBD1. The CDR3 spans 12 residues. J was trimmed by 17 bases and V by 4 bases; bases with no gene match: 9. Looked up from germline, CDR1 is ENHRY and CDR2 is SYGVKD.

This clonotype was found once. This chain's CDR3 is CASSDFRVGDEKLFF. The CDR3 DNA is TGTGCCAGCAGTGACTTCAGGGTTGGGGATGAAAAACTGTTTTTT. The V gene is TRBV6-4, the J gene TRBJ1-4; D perhaps matches TRBD1 (5 bases). This CDR3 spans 15 amino acids. Germline V lookup: CDR1 MRHNA, CDR2 SNTAGT. Trimming shortened V by 1 base and J by 6 bases, and 12 bases separated the two germline ends.

This CDR3 is CASSTGRSYEQYF. For the CDR3, the DNA is TGTGCCAGCAGTACGGGACGGTCCTACGAGCAGTACTTC. The genes are TRBV27 and TRBJ2-7, with D tentatively TRBD1 or TRBD2 (5 bases each). Deletions cut 5 bases from V and 1 base from J, with 9 bases between. The CDR3 is made up of 13 amino acids. CDR1 is MNHEY, CDR2 SMNVEV, per germline (reference sequence).

This clonotype was seen just once. The chain's CDR3 is CSARGLGDGNTQYF. Here the CDR3 DNA reads TGCAGTGCTAGGGGGCTAGGAGATGGGAATACGCAGTATTTT. The gene calls are TRBV20-1 and TRBJ2-3; D might be TRBD1 (5 bases). Germline assignment: CDR1 DFQATT and CDR2 SNEGSKA (reference sequence). CDR3 length: 14 residues. V lost 3 bases and J lost 7, with 17 bases in between.

The chain has TRBV12-3 or TRBV12-4 and TRBJ2-7; D may correspond to TRBD1 or TRBD2 (5 bases each). The ends were cut back, 5 bases at V and 1 base at J, with 12 bases in the middle. The CDR3 covers 14 residues. The CDR3 DNA follows: TGTGCCAGCAGTCCGGGGCCCCCGTCCTACGAGCAGTACTTC. This codes for CASSPGPPSYEQYF.

This rearrangement joins TRBV7-8 to TRBJ2-3; D could derive from TRBD1 or TRBD2 (6 bases each). Germline V gives CDR1 SGHVS, CDR2 FQNEAQ. This CDR3 spans 14 amino acids. The V and J ends lost 8 bases and 3 bases respectively, with 15 bases between them. The chain's CDR3 is CASFEGGLTDTQYF. DNA for the CDR3: TGTGCCAGCTTTGAGGGGGGCTTAACAGATACGCAGTATTTT.

This chain joins TRBV2 and TRBJ2-1; 11 nucleotides line up with TRBD2. The CDR3 is 15 amino acids. Trimming at V came to 5 bases and at J to 8 bases, leaving 8 bases not matched to a gene. In germline, CDR1 is SNHLY, CDR2 FYNNEI. CDR3 DNA sequence: TGTGCCAGCAGTCCTTTAGCGGGGGGGCCTGATGAGCAGTTCTTC. Translating it yields CASSPLAGGPDEQFF.

The rearrangement uses TRBV11-2 and TRBJ1-5; D gene uncertain. This CDR3 has 14 residues. Trimming cost V 5 bases and J 9 bases, with 17 bases left between them. Germline assignment: CDR1 SGHAT and CDR2 FQNNGV. CDR3 sequence: CASSLGPSSAPQHF. The CDR3 DNA reads as TGTGCCAGCAGCCTGGGCCCCTCTAGCGCGCCCCAGCATTTT.

This chain uses TRBV7-3 with TRBJ2-5; D gene unclear. Trimming left V 5 bases short and J 5 bases short, with 6 bases between. The CDR3 consists of 11 residues. Per the germline V gene, CDR1 is SGHTA and CDR2 is FQGTGA. The CDR3 protein is CASSRKETQYF. DNA of the CDR3: TGTGCCAGCAGCCGTAAGGAGACCCAGTACTTC.

This clonotype has a handful of counts. The genes are TRBV10-2 and TRBJ2-5; no reliable D call. Trimming took off 4 bases at V and 5 bases at J, with 11 bases between the two ends. This CDR3 region has 13 residues. Germline V CDR1 and CDR2: WSHSY, SAAADI. The CDR3 reads CASSGRRWETQYF. In nucleotides, the CDR3 is TGCGCCAGCAGTGGGCGCAGGTGGGAGACCCAGTACTTC.

This clonotype was found a few times. Here the CDR3 omits its conserved ending phenylalanine or tryptophan, so a read error is the likely source. The V call is TRBV7-8, the J call TRBJ2-7; D is perhaps TRBD2 (5 bases). Germline values: CDR1 SGHVS, CDR2 FQNEAQ. Trimming left V 2 bases short and J 2 bases short, with 10 bases between. The CDR3 covers 14 residues. The CDR3 sequence is CASSLNDGTYEQYL. CDR3 in DNA: TGTGCCAGCAGCTTAAACGACGGGACCTACGAGCAGTACCTC.

The V call is TRBV5-1, the J call TRBJ2-5; tentatively, D is TRBD2 (5 bases). Germline V CDR1 and CDR2: SGHRS, YFSETQ. Trimming shortened V by 4 bases and J by 1 base, and 11 bases separated the two germline ends. CDR3 size: 14 residues. The CDR3 sequence is CASSSGRGQETQYF. CDR3 in DNA: TGCGCCAGCAGCAGCGGACGGGGCCAAGAGACCCAGTACTTC.

The chain links TRBV28 to TRBJ2-1; maybe TRBD2 (6 bases). The germline V gene has CDR1 MDHEN and CDR2 SYDVKM. The CDR3 length is 15 residues. V dropped 2 bases and J dropped 2 bases, with 10 bases sitting between them. DNA of the CDR3: TGTGCCAGCAGTTTACTCGGCGGGACCTACAATGAGCAGTTCTTC. Protein product: CASSLLGGTYNEQFF. Using reference TRBV28 and TRBJ2-1 for the parts outside the CDR3, the full variable domain is DVKVTQSSRYLVKRTGEKVFLECVQDMDHENMFWYRQDPGLGLRLIYFSYDVKMKEKGDIPEGYSVSREKKERFSLILESASTNQTSMYLCASSLLGGTYNEQFFGPGTRLTVL.

In this sample, this clonotype turned up a few times. The chain uses TRBV5-1 and TRBJ2-1, with 7 bases that match TRBD2. From germline, CDR1 is SGHRS and CDR2 YFSETQ. CDR3 length equals 15 residues. V shed 5 bases and J 0 bases; nucleotides not matched to a gene: 5. CDR3 DNA: TGCGCCAGCAGAAGCGGGATGGGCTCCTACAATGAGCAGTTCTTC. Its protein product is CASRSGMGSYNEQFF.

This clonotype was seen a handful of times. The J gene is TRBJ2-1, the V gene TRBV5-1; no firm D call. Germline values: CDR1 SGHRS, CDR2 YFSETQ. The CDR3 contains 15 residues. Trimming took off 0 bases at V and 0 bases at J, with 7 bases between the two ends. The CDR3 reads CASSLDTPSYNEQFF. CDR3 nucleotide sequence: TGCGCCAGCAGCTTGGATACCCCCTCCTACAATGAGCAGTTCTTC.

The chain carries TRBV27 and TRBJ1-1; weak D call: TRBD1 (6 bases). CDR3 size: 12 residues. Germline CDR1 reads MNHEY; CDR2 reads SMNVEV (reference sequence). The CDR3 is CVSRSGATEAFF. CDR3 coding DNA: TGTGTTTCAAGGTCGGGGGCCACTGAAGCTTTCTTT.

This clonotype was detected once. CDR3 region: CASSERGPVDEQFF. The CDR3 coding sequence is TGCGCCAGCAGTGAGCGGGGTCCCGTTGATGAGCAGTTCTTC. This chain links TRBV10-1 with TRBJ2-1, with a weak D call TRBD2 (5 bases). The germline V gene has CDR1 WNHNN and CDR2 SYGVQD (reference sequence). V lost 2 bases and J 8 bases, leaving 13 bases between the germline ends. The CDR3 is 14 residues long.

This clonotype was observed a handful of times. The J gene is TRBJ2-1, the V gene TRBV27; 15 bases match TRBD2. The CDR3 extends over 18 amino acids. Looked up from germline, CDR1 is MNHEY and CDR2 is SMNVEV (reference sequence). Germline trimming cut 2 bases from V and 4 bases from J; bases unmatched to any gene: 6. CDR3 DNA: TGTGCCAGCAGTTTACGGACTAGCGGGAGGGAAAGATACAATGAGCAGTTCTTC. As protein: CASSLRTSGRERYNEQFF.

The chain recombines TRBV11-2 with TRBJ2-5; 7 bases map to TRBD2. V shed 2 bases, J shed 3 bases, and the junction held 3 bases outside the gene matches. Germline V gives CDR1 SGHAT, CDR2 FQNNGV. CDR3 size: 14 residues. Here the CDR3 reads CASSLIGTKETQYF. CDR3 bases: TGTGCCAGCAGCTTAATCGGGACTAAAGAGACCCAGTACTTC.

V usage is TRBV11-1 and J usage is TRBJ2-3, with 12 bases identical to TRBD1. The CDR3 runs to 17 residues. J was trimmed by 1 base and V by 3 bases; bases with no gene match: 5. From germline, CDR1 is SGHAT and CDR2 FQDESV (reference sequence). CDR3 DNA sequence: TGTGCCAGCAGCTTTGGAGGGACAGGGGGCGGCACAGATACGCAGTATTTT. Protein: CASSFGGTGGGTDTQYF. Complete variable domain (other parts from reference TRBV11-1 and TRBJ2-3): EAEVAQSPRYKITEKSQAVAFWCDPISGHATLYWYRQILGQGPELLVQFQDESVVDDSQLPKDRFSAERLKGVDSTLKIQPAELGDSAMYLCASSFGGTGGGTDTQYFGPGTRLTVL.

The chain carries TRBV29-1 and TRBJ2-1, with TRBD1 identical over 9 bases. CDR3 length: 13 amino acids. Trimming cost V 6 bases and J 7 bases; bases outside gene matches: 7. Germline V CDR1 and CDR2: SQVTM, ANQGSEA. The CDR3 loop is CSVPGQGLNEQFF. As DNA, the CDR3 is TGCAGCGTGCCGGGACAGGGATTAAATGAGCAGTTCTTC.

This clonotype was counted once. The chain has TRBV19 and TRBJ1-1, with 8 bases lining up with TRBD1. The germline gives CDR1 LNHDA, CDR2 SQIVND (reference sequence). After removal of 6 bases from V and 1 base from J, the junction contained 4 bases not matched to a gene. The CDR3 totals 14 residues. CDR3 in DNA: TGTGCCAGTAGCCCTGGACAGGGGAACACTGAAGCTTTCTTT. Protein product: CASSPGQGNTEAFF.

This sequence joins TRBV29-1 and TRBJ1-3; 8 bases map to TRBD1. The CDR3 covers 17 residues. V lost 0 bases to trimming and J lost 3 bases; unmatched junction nucleotides: 10. Germline V gene data show CDR1 as SQVTM and CDR2 as ANQGSEA. CDR3 in DNA: TGCAGCGTTGAAGATGAAACTACAGGGGGAAGTGGAAACACCATATATTTT. Translated: CSVEDETTGGSGNTIYF.

V gene TRBV29-1 combines with J gene TRBJ2-5; the match to TRBD1 covers 7 bases. After removal of 5 bases from V and 1 base from J, the junction contained 7 bases not matched to a gene. Germline V gene lookup returns CDR1 SQVTM and CDR2 ANQGSEA. The CDR3 runs to 14 residues. CDR3 DNA sequence: TGCAGCGTTACTCCGGGACAGATCCAAGAGACCCAGTACTTC. It encodes CSVTPGQIQETQYF. Drawing the rest from reference TRBV29-1 and TRBJ2-5, the complete variable domain is SAVISQKPSRDICQRGTSLTIQCQVDSQVTMMFWYRQQPGQSLTLIATANQGSEATYESGFVIDKFPISRPNLTFSTLTVSNMSPEDSSIYLCSVTPGQIQETQYFGPGTRLLVL.

The rearrangement joins TRBV4-1 to TRBJ2-2, with TRBD1 as a possible D gene (5 bases). The CDR3 totals 16 residues. CDR1 and CDR2 (germline): MGHRA, YSYEKL. V lost 2 bases and J 1 base, leaving 11 bases between the germline ends. CDR3 protein: CASSQFGQGNTGELFF. CDR3 coding DNA: TGCGCCAGCAGCCAATTTGGGCAGGGGAACACCGGGGAGCTGTTTTTT.